A selection of T cell receptor beta chains follows, all from one sample in a study of vaccination effects on CD4 cells after COVID-19. Profiled with immunoSEQ multiplex PCR; TCRdb holds only in-frame clones, not every one. In the table there are tens of thousands of clones, 65% to 85% of which are singletons. What these receptors recognize is not known. This specimen was CD4+ T cells from PBMCs cultured with HCoV-NL63 spike peptides, taken before COVID-19 vaccination. All receptors derive from a human donor who received a COVID-19 vaccine. CDR3s include the opening cysteine and the closing phenylalanine or tryptophan. Each record gives: CDR3 protein, CDR3 DNA, clone size, J gene, D gene, V gene. The D gene is left open where the match is weak. Size is stated for part of the rows, as once, few or many counts, or as a class when the clone is expanded.

CDR3aa: CASSLGGHAGNTIYF
CDR3nt: TGTGCCAGCAGCTTGGGGGGACATGCTGGAAACACCATATATTTT
abundance: NA
j_gene: TRBJ1-3
d_gene: NA
v_gene: TRBV7-2

CDR3aa: CASSPTTGSAEAFF
CDR3nt: TGTGCCAGCAGTCCGACTACAGGGTCCGCTGAAGCTTTCTTT
abundance: NA
j_gene: TRBJ1-1
d_gene: NA
v_gene: TRBV6-6

CDR3aa: CASSEVGARSDTQYF
CDR3nt: TGTGCCAGCAGTGAAGTCGGTGCCAGGTCAGATACGCAGTATTTT
abundance: NA
j_gene: TRBJ2-3
d_gene: NA
v_gene: TRBV25-1

CDR3aa: CASSPPLGGGESETQYF
CDR3nt: TGTGCCAGCTCACCACCGCTTGGAGGGGGCGAGTCGGAGACCCAGTACTTC
abundance: NA
j_gene: TRBJ2-5
d_gene: NA
v_gene: TRBV18

CDR3aa: CASSGAGLLTKLFF
CDR3nt: TGTGCCAGCAGTGGAGCAGGGCTACTAACTAAACTGTTTTTT
abundance: NA
j_gene: TRBJ1-4
d_gene: NA
v_gene: TRBV2

CDR3aa: CASSLQGTDTQYF
CDR3nt: TGCGCCAGCAGCTTGCAGGGGACAGATACGCAGTATTTT
abundance: NA
j_gene: TRBJ2-3
d_gene: NA
v_gene: TRBV5-1

CDR3aa: CATSRDPGRGAGELFF
CDR3nt: TGTGCCACCAGCAGAGATCCAGGACGTGGGGCCGGGGAGCTGTTTTTT
abundance: NA
j_gene: TRBJ2-2
d_gene: NA
v_gene: TRBV15

CDR3aa: CASSHRGLYQPQHF
CDR3nt: TGTGCCAGCAGCCACCGGGGCCTCTATCAGCCCCAGCATTTT
abundance: NA
j_gene: TRBJ1-5
d_gene: NA
v_gene: TRBV5-5

CDR3aa: CASSPGLSTDTQYF
CDR3nt: TGTGCCAGCTCACCCGGACTAAGCACAGATACGCAGTATTTT
abundance: NA
j_gene: TRBJ2-3
d_gene: NA
v_gene: TRBV18

CDR3aa: CASSSGYGYTF
CDR3nt: TGTGCCAGCAGTTCGGGGTATGGCTACACCTTC
abundance: NA
j_gene: TRBJ1-2
d_gene: NA
v_gene: TRBV6-5

CDR3aa: CASSIAGPRATNEKLFF
CDR3nt: TGTGCCAGTAGTATCGCCGGGCCGCGGGCAACTAATGAAAAACTGTTTTTT
abundance: NA
j_gene: TRBJ1-4
d_gene: NA
v_gene: TRBV19

CDR3aa: CASKGSTDTQYF
CDR3nt: TGTGCCAGCAAAGGGTCCACAGATACGCAGTATTTT
abundance: few
j_gene: TRBJ2-3
d_gene: NA
v_gene: TRBV6-5

CDR3aa: CASSWLNRGENEQFF
CDR3nt: TGTGCCAGCAGCTGGTTGAACAGGGGGGAAAATGAGCAGTTCTTC
abundance: NA
j_gene: TRBJ2-1
d_gene: TRBD1
v_gene: TRBV5-5

CDR3aa: CASSYSIGQTSSYNSPLHF
CDR3nt: TGTGCCAGCAGTTACTCGATTGGGCAGACCAGCTCCTATAATTCACCCCTCCACTTT
abundance: NA
j_gene: TRBJ1-6
d_gene: NA
v_gene: TRBV6-2/TRBV6-3

CDR3aa: CASSQPGGLETQYF
CDR3nt: TGCGCCAGCAGCCAGCCGGGGGGGCTAGAGACCCAGTACTTC
abundance: NA
j_gene: TRBJ2-5
d_gene: TRBD2
v_gene: TRBV4-1

CDR3aa: CSVRPNTGELFF
CDR3nt: TGCAGCGTTCGGCCCAACACCGGGGAGCTGTTTTTT
abundance: NA
j_gene: TRBJ2-2
d_gene: NA
v_gene: TRBV29-1

CDR3aa: CASSGRTGNQPQHF
CDR3nt: TGTGCCAGTAGTGGCAGGACAGGGAATCAGCCCCAGCATTTT
abundance: NA
j_gene: TRBJ1-5
d_gene: TRBD1
v_gene: TRBV19

CDR3aa: CASSLYPTDQETQYF
CDR3nt: TGTGCCAGCAGTTTATACCCGACAGATCAAGAGACCCAGTACTTC
abundance: once
j_gene: TRBJ2-5
d_gene: NA
v_gene: TRBV27

CDR3aa: CASSYVPRYTF
CDR3nt: TGTGCCAGCAGTTACGTTCCACGCTACACCTTC
abundance: NA
j_gene: TRBJ1-2
d_gene: NA
v_gene: TRBV12-3/TRBV12-4

CDR3aa: CASSSWQTWNSPLHF
CDR3nt: TGTGCCAGCAGCTCATGGCAAACCTGGAATTCACCCCTCCACTTT
abundance: NA
j_gene: TRBJ1-6
d_gene: NA
v_gene: TRBV5-5

CDR3aa: CASSLSGQPSTDTQYF
CDR3nt: TGTGCCAGCAGCTTATCAGGACAGCCTAGCACAGATACGCAGTATTTT
abundance: NA
j_gene: TRBJ2-3
d_gene: NA
v_gene: TRBV5-8

CDR3aa: CASSPSSSGGVSGELFF
CDR3nt: TGTGCCAGCAGCCCTTCTTCTAGCGGGGGGGTGTCCGGGGAGCTGTTTTTT
abundance: NA
j_gene: TRBJ2-2
d_gene: TRBD2
v_gene: TRBV3-1/TRBV3-2

CDR3aa: CASTDLSGETSTDTQYF
CDR3nt: TGCGCCAGCACCGACCTCTCGGGGGAAACTAGCACAGATACGCAGTATTTT
abundance: NA
j_gene: TRBJ2-3
d_gene: NA
v_gene: TRBV10-1

CDR3aa: CASSPYRGKGDGYTF
CDR3nt: TGTGCCAGCAGCCCTTACAGGGGGAAGGGGGATGGCTACACCTTC
abundance: NA
j_gene: TRBJ1-2
d_gene: TRBD1
v_gene: TRBV11-2

CDR3aa: CASSTSFEQFF
CDR3nt: TGTGCCAGCAGTACAAGCTTTGAGCAGTTCTTC
abundance: NA
j_gene: TRBJ2-1
d_gene: NA
v_gene: TRBV2

CDR3aa: CASSFSLASGTDTQYF
CDR3nt: TGTGCCAGCAGCTTTTCTCTAGCCTCCGGCACAGATACGCAGTATTTT
abundance: NA
j_gene: TRBJ2-3
d_gene: NA
v_gene: TRBV7-8

CDR3aa: CASSSWDGVDGYTF
CDR3nt: TGCGCCAGCAGCTCCTGGGACGGAGTCGATGGCTACACCTTC
abundance: NA
j_gene: TRBJ1-2
d_gene: NA
v_gene: TRBV5-1

CDR3aa: CASSFYTRETQYF
CDR3nt: TGTGCCAGCAGCTTCTATACGCGGGAGACCCAGTACTTC
abundance: NA
j_gene: TRBJ2-5
d_gene: NA
v_gene: TRBV7-2

CDR3aa: CASSRQVEETQYF
CDR3nt: TGCGCCAGCAGCCGACAGGTTGAAGAGACCCAGTACTTC
abundance: NA
j_gene: TRBJ2-5
d_gene: NA
v_gene: TRBV4-3

CDR3aa: CASSAREVSRGSIQYF
CDR3nt: TGTGCCAGCAGCGCAAGGGAAGTTAGCAGGGGATCCATTCAGTACTTC
abundance: once
j_gene: TRBJ2-4
d_gene: NA
v_gene: TRBV9

CDR3aa: CASSLTRATNTIYF
CDR3nt: TGTGCCAGCAGCTTAACCCGGGCTACAAACACCATATATTTT
abundance: NA
j_gene: TRBJ1-3
d_gene: NA
v_gene: TRBV7-2

CDR3aa: CASSQGSQGYGYTF
CDR3nt: TGTGCCAGCAGCCAAGGATCGCAGGGCTATGGCTACACCTTC
abundance: NA
j_gene: TRBJ1-2
d_gene: NA
v_gene: TRBV3-1/TRBV3-2

CDR3aa: CASSSGTGDQETQYF
CDR3nt: TGTGCCAGCAGCTCCGGGACAGGGGACCAAGAGACCCAGTACTTC
abundance: NA
j_gene: TRBJ2-5
d_gene: TRBD1
v_gene: TRBV13

CDR3aa: CATSDSWGKTGETQYF
CDR3nt: TGTGCCACCAGTGATAGTTGGGGGAAAACGGGAGAGACCCAGTACTTC
abundance: NA
j_gene: TRBJ2-5
d_gene: NA
v_gene: TRBV24-1

CDR3aa: CASRRLAGDNEQFF
CDR3nt: TGTGCCAGTAGGCGACTAGCGGGGGACAATGAGCAGTTCTTC
abundance: NA
j_gene: TRBJ2-1
d_gene: TRBD2
v_gene: TRBV19

CDR3aa: CASVFTGGTEAFF
CDR3nt: TGTGCCAGCGTTTTTACAGGGGGTACTGAAGCTTTCTTT
abundance: NA
j_gene: TRBJ1-1
d_gene: TRBD1
v_gene: TRBV2

CDR3aa: CASSFSGTSDEQFF
CDR3nt: TGTGCCAGCAGCTTCTCCGGGACTAGCGATGAGCAGTTCTTC
abundance: NA
j_gene: TRBJ2-1
d_gene: TRBD2
v_gene: TRBV7-9

CDR3aa: CASSPERSTDTQYF
CDR3nt: TGTGCCAGCAGCCCCGAAAGATCGACAGATACGCAGTATTTT
abundance: few
j_gene: TRBJ2-3
d_gene: NA
v_gene: TRBV4-2

CDR3aa: CASSEFPGGHSGANVLTF
CDR3nt: TGTGCCAGCAGTGAATTTCCGGGGGGGCACTCTGGGGCCAACGTCCTGACTTTC
abundance: once
j_gene: TRBJ2-6
d_gene: TRBD2
v_gene: TRBV2

CDR3aa: CASSLVWQINQPQHF
CDR3nt: TGTGCCAGCAGCTTAGTATGGCAGATTAATCAGCCCCAGCATTTT
abundance: NA
j_gene: TRBJ1-5
d_gene: NA
v_gene: TRBV7-2

CDR3aa: CAWRNMRGLTNSPLHF
CDR3nt: TGTGCCTGGAGAAACATGCGGGGCTTAACTAATTCACCCCTCCACTTT
abundance: NA
j_gene: TRBJ1-6
d_gene: NA
v_gene: TRBV30

CDR3aa: CSVRTGDESGYTF
CDR3nt: TGCAGCGTGAGGACAGGGGATGAGAGTGGCTACACCTTC
abundance: NA
j_gene: TRBJ1-2
d_gene: TRBD1
v_gene: TRBV29-1

CDR3aa: CASSLVGQGYTGELFF
CDR3nt: TGTGCCAGCAGCTTGGTGGGACAGGGCTACACCGGGGAGCTGTTTTTT
abundance: NA
j_gene: TRBJ2-2
d_gene: TRBD1
v_gene: TRBV5-4

CDR3aa: CASSLASTDTQYF
CDR3nt: TGTGCCAGCTCCTTGGCGTCAACAGATACGCAGTATTTT
abundance: NA
j_gene: TRBJ2-3
d_gene: NA
v_gene: TRBV9

CDR3aa: CASKGERQETQYF
CDR3nt: TGTGCCAGCAAGGGGGAGAGACAAGAGACCCAGTACTTC
abundance: NA
j_gene: TRBJ2-5
d_gene: NA
v_gene: TRBV21-1

CDR3aa: CASGRQGPDTEAFF
CDR3nt: TGTGCTAGTGGACGACAGGGCCCCGACACTGAAGCTTTCTTT
abundance: NA
j_gene: TRBJ1-1
d_gene: TRBD1
v_gene: TRBV12-5

CDR3aa: CASSSGQILTGELFF
CDR3nt: TGTGCCAGCAGTTCAGGACAGATACTCACCGGGGAGCTGTTTTTT
abundance: few
j_gene: TRBJ2-2
d_gene: NA
v_gene: TRBV28

CDR3aa: CASSFTGGGSTNEKLFF
CDR3nt: TGTGCCAGCAGCTTCACGGGGGGGGGTTCAACTAATGAAAAACTGTTTTTT
abundance: NA
j_gene: TRBJ1-4
d_gene: NA
v_gene: TRBV11-2

CDR3aa: CSVVIGSSVRYGYTF
CDR3nt: TGCAGCGTTGTAATAGGGTCATCGGTTCGGTACGGCTACACCTTC
abundance: NA
j_gene: TRBJ1-2
d_gene: NA
v_gene: TRBV29-1

CDR3aa: CASSLSPFSVAFF
CDR3nt: TGTGCCAGCAGTTTATCCCCCTTTAGTGTAGCTTTCTTT
abundance: NA
j_gene: TRBJ1-1
d_gene: NA
v_gene: TRBV27

CDR3aa: CASSSRVDNQPQHF
CDR3nt: TGCGCCAGCAGCAGCAGGGTGGATAATCAGCCCCAGCATTTT
abundance: NA
j_gene: TRBJ1-5
d_gene: NA
v_gene: TRBV4-1

CDR3aa: CASSPSMPTPNTEAFF
CDR3nt: TGTGCCAGCTCACCAAGTATGCCAACGCCGAACACTGAAGCTTTCTTT
abundance: NA
j_gene: TRBJ1-1
d_gene: NA
v_gene: TRBV18

CDR3aa: CASSASGQQETQYF
CDR3nt: TGTGCCAGCAGCGCCTCGGGACAGCAAGAGACCCAGTACTTC
abundance: NA
j_gene: TRBJ2-5
d_gene: TRBD1
v_gene: TRBV7-2

CDR3aa: CASSGRGGSYNEQFF
CDR3nt: TGTGCCAGCTCTGGGCGGGGGGGGTCCTACAATGAGCAGTTCTTC
abundance: NA
j_gene: TRBJ2-1
d_gene: TRBD2
v_gene: TRBV6-5

CDR3aa: CASSRAGGNQPQHF
CDR3nt: TGCGCCAGCAGCCGGGCCGGTGGCAATCAGCCCCAGCATTTT
abundance: NA
j_gene: TRBJ1-5
d_gene: NA
v_gene: TRBV5-1

CDR3aa: CATSDRDTGSSSYNEQFF
CDR3nt: TGTGCCACCAGTGATAGGGATACAGGGTCATCCTCGTACAATGAGCAGTTCTTC
abundance: NA
j_gene: TRBJ2-1
d_gene: NA
v_gene: TRBV24-1

CDR3aa: CASSLGTEVHTQYF
CDR3nt: TGCGCCAGCAGCTTGGGAACAGAGGTACATACGCAGTATTTT
abundance: NA
j_gene: TRBJ2-3
d_gene: NA
v_gene: TRBV5-1